Here is one TCR beta chain with its context. Its antigen target is currently unknown. The record has no base qualities; no much larger clone is one base away. For repertoire sequencing, TCR beta CDR3 regions were amplified from RNA transcripts. A first-round RT-PCR used HTBI primers with the Qiagen OneStep RT-PCR kit, followed by a second-round multiplex PCR, size selection and purification. The libraries underwent paired-end sequencing with 100 bp reads on an Illumina HiSeq2000. Under the source paper's analysis protocol: Reads were processed with SOAPnuke, discarding reads with adapters, uncalled bases, mean Phred below 15, or no exact constant-primer or identifier match. COPE v1.2.5 was used to merge high-quality paired reads. Unique nucleotide sequences were defined as clonotypes and aligned to IMGT TRB V, D and J references using MiTCR v1.1. Only V-J combinations with frequency above 0.0001 were analysed, covering around 99% of repertoires. For each V-J combination, a TCR clonal expansion and chaos score was defined as the ratio of F50 clonal expansion to chaos observed in the TCRdist matrix. Welch's t-statistics and random forest were used to reduce the features to about 14 V-J combinations, which were then used as input to a naive Bayes classifier. Thyroid-blood repertoire similarity was quantified with the Morisita-Horn index. TCRdb reprocessing: public reads trimmed at Q25 with fastp, clones called with MiXCR, in-frame beta chains kept. Identical CDR3 protein sequences are pooled into one entry, listed with their most common genes and DNA. V and J calls and clone size were set by TCRdb, not the authors. Across this sample there are hundreds of thousands of distinct CDR3 sequences, with under 50% seen only once. 3% to 4% of the sample is in the top ten clones.

The record originates from a study of Graves' ophthalmopathy and Graves' hyperthyroidism (dated by TCRdb to the late 2010s). With respect to the entire study: Peripheral blood was collected before any treatment was given, at the time of initial diagnosis. The study used signatures of the TCR beta repertoire to tell Graves' ophthalmopathy apart from Graves' hyperthyroidism and to predict which patients would progress to ophthalmopathy. In total, 120 to 150 blood samples were TCR-sequenced: 43 ophthalmopathy, some 75 hyperthyroidism and approximately 17 hyperthyroidism-to-ophthalmopathy patients. To explore V-J signatures that separate ophthalmopathy from hyperthyroidism, a discovery set of about a hundred patients was enrolled, consisting of approximately 44 with ophthalmopathy and 55 to 65 with stable hyperthyroidism. For independent validation, a separate cohort was made up of 18 hyperthyroidism patients plus 17 patients who later progressed from hyperthyroidism to ophthalmopathy. In about six hyperthyroidism patients, T-cell repertoires of thyroid tissue and blood were compared. Once sampling was done, hyperthyroidism patients were given methimazole at a starting dose of 30 mg daily, while ophthalmopathy patients were given high-dose intravenous methylprednisolone. Study-wide findings and limitations: Ophthalmopathy was separated from stable hyperthyroidism by the 13-signature model with about 88% sensitivity and about 83% specificity in cross-validation and with 80%/75% in the test set. In validation, the model predicted ophthalmopathy progression with about 71% sensitivity and less than 80% specificity; some 13 predicted patients were CT-confirmed with GO in a median of approximately 6.2 months. Sample size was not statistically predetermined, and group allocation was not concealed from the investigators. Among expanded thyroid clonotypes with frequency above 0.001, most also showed up in blood, which suggests that blood repertoires may reflect the thyroid immune response.

Ophthalmopathy patients had moderately to severely active disease, Clinical Activity Score of at least 3, NOSPECS grade of at least 4, and disease duration under 3 months. Anyone with other autoimmune diseases, uncontrolled infections, pregnancy or lactation was excluded from the study. Clinical symptoms, serum thyroxine, TRAb, thyroid ultrasound and orbital computed tomography were used for diagnosis. Using Ficoll-Paque density gradient centrifugation, PBMCs were isolated from about 9.4 ml of fresh peripheral blood. Total RNA was extracted using Trizol reagent, and RNA quality was checked on an Agilent 2100 Bioanalyzer. The clonotype comes from an adult man with Graves' ophthalmopathy. Sequencing was done on a sample of peripheral blood.

The DNA sequence follows: TGCAGCGTTGGGAGACTGACCGGGACAGAGGTTTGGAGGACTGAAGCTTTCTTT. Its protein reads: CSVGRLTGTEVWRTEAFF. The chain is encoded by TRBV29-1 joined to TRBJ1-1; 7 bases in the middle match TRBD1. Based on the germline V gene, the CDR1 and CDR2 sequences are SQVTM and ANQGSEA. CDR3 length: 18 amino acids, cysteine to phenylalanine. CDR3 DNA is the only sequence kept; it has 54 bases, read in frame from the first base. Trimming removed 4 bases from V and 5 bases from J; the gene matches leave 22 bases unexplained.